The 11 T cell receptor beta chains presented below share a single source sample, sequenced in a study of blood T cell repertoires in COVID-19. Data came from immunoSEQ multiplex PCR; TCRdb stores just in-frame clones and leaves some out. The table has 300,000 to 350,000 clones, 80% to 90% seen once; the top ten hold 4% to 5.5%. Input material: PBMCs or T cells enriched from blood (not recorded which). The receptors were gathered from a woman in her thirties or forties with acute COVID-19.

In this sample, this clone turned up once. The J gene is TRBJ1-6, the V gene TRBV4-1, with D unresolved. V was trimmed by 0 bases and J by 2 bases, leaving 5 bases between them. CDR1 is MGHRA, CDR2 YSYEKL, per germline. The CDR3 runs 15 residues. CDR3: CASSQDRTYNSPLHF. The CDR3 nucleotides read TGCGCCAGCAGCCAAGACAGGACCTATAATTCACCCCTCCACTTT.

The chain carries TRBV28 and TRBJ1-2, with no clear D. The V gene lost 6 bases and the J gene lost 8 bases, with 16 bases spanning the gap. Germline lookup yields CDR1 MDHEN and CDR2 SYDVKM. This CDR3 is 13 amino acids long. CDR3 protein: CASSDDWSGGYTF. CDR3 bases: TGTGCCAGCAGCGACGACTGGTCCGGGGGCTACACCTTC.

The rearrangement uses TRBV5-1 and TRBJ2-5; 8 bases agree with TRBD2. J lost 2 bases, V lost 4 bases, and 10 bases had no gene match. The CDR3 sequence is 16 residues long. Germline CDR1 reads SGHRS; CDR2 reads YFSETQ. The CDR3 nucleotides are TGCGCCAGCAGCCGGGCCGGGACTAGAGAACAAGAGACCCAGTACTTC. Residues: CASSRAGTREQETQYF.

The chain joins TRBV18 to TRBJ2-2, with 7 bases lining up with TRBD1. Germline trimming cut 5 bases from V and 1 base from J; bases unmatched to any gene: 4. The CDR3 loop spans 15 amino acids. From germline, CDR1 is KGHSH and CDR2 LQKENI. As DNA, the CDR3 is TGTGCCAGCTCAGCCGGGACAGAGAACACCGGGGAGCTGTTTTTT. As protein: CASSAGTENTGELFF. The whole variable domain, filled in from reference TRBV18 and TRBJ2-2, reads NAGVMQNPRHLVRRRGQEARLRCSPMKGHSHVYWYRQLPEEGLKFMVYLQKENIIDESGMPKERFSAEFPKEGPSILRIQQVVRGDSAAYFCASSAGTENTGELFFGEGSRLTVL.

The rearrangement joins TRBV6-5 to TRBJ1-2, with D tentatively TRBD1 (5 bases). This CDR3 is 13 amino acids long. Germline CDR1 is MNHEY and CDR2 is SVGAGI. Trimming removed 8 bases at V and 7 bases at J, with 17 bases between. The DNA for the CDR3 is TGTGCCAGCGGTACAACAGGTTCTGGTGGCTACACCTTC. Amino acid sequence: CASGTTGSGGYTF.

The rearrangement uses TRBV5-6 and TRBJ2-3; 9 bases map to TRBD1. Germline V gene data show CDR1 as SGHDT and CDR2 as YYEEEE. The CDR3 covers 14 residues. Trimming removed 4 bases from V and 12 bases from J; junction bases left unmatched: 12. The CDR3 nucleotides are TGTGCCAGCAGCCTCCGACAGGGGGGTAGCCAACAGTATTTT. Translating gives CASSLRQGGSQQYF.

V gene TRBV15 combines with J gene TRBJ2-1, with 8 bases matching TRBD1. CDR1 and CDR2 (germline): LNHNV, YYDKDF (reference sequence). The CDR3 contains 16 residues. V trimming: 0 bases; J trimming: 8 bases; junction bases outside the gene matches: 9. CDR3 sequence: CATSREGRGRIDEQFF. The CDR3 DNA follows: TGTGCCACCAGCAGAGAAGGCAGGGGGCGTATCGATGAGCAGTTCTTC.

The rearrangement links TRBV6-5 to TRBJ2-7; a weak D match, TRBD1 (8 bases). CDR3 length equals 14 residues. Trimming removed 7 bases at V and 2 bases at J, with 15 bases between. Per germline, CDR1 MNHEY and CDR2 SVGAGI. The CDR3 reads CASTIQGGPYEQYF. CDR3 DNA sequence: TGTGCCAGCACTATACAGGGGGGGCCCTACGAGCAGTACTTC.

The chain combines TRBV11-2 with TRBJ2-7; 8 bases map to TRBD1. CDR1 SGHAT and CDR2 FQNNGV come from the germline V gene. The CDR3 is made up of 15 amino acids. The trim removed 1 base at V and 3 bases at J, leaving 5 bases unmatched. CDR3 nucleotide sequence: TGTGCCAGCAGCTTAGTCAGGGGGCTGAACTACGAGCAGTACTTC. Protein sequence: CASSLVRGLNYEQYF.

The chain joins TRBV7-9 to TRBJ2-2; 7 bases are a match to TRBD1. The CDR3 is made up of 16 amino acids. Germline V gives CDR1 SEHNR, CDR2 FQNEAQ (reference sequence). Trimming removed 5 bases from V and 1 base from J; junction bases left unmatched: 7. CDR3 coding DNA: TGTGCCAGCAGCCTCTTAGGGACAGTGAACACCGGGGAGCTGTTTTTT. This codes for CASSLLGTVNTGELFF.

The V and J genes are TRBV28 and TRBJ1-2; unclear D gene. The CDR3 is 12 residues long. Germline lookup yields CDR1 MDHEN and CDR2 SYDVKM. V lost 7 bases and J lost 7, with 13 bases in between. The CDR3 DNA reads TGTGCCAGCAATACTAGGGCGCGTGGCTACACCTTC. As protein: CASNTRARGYTF.